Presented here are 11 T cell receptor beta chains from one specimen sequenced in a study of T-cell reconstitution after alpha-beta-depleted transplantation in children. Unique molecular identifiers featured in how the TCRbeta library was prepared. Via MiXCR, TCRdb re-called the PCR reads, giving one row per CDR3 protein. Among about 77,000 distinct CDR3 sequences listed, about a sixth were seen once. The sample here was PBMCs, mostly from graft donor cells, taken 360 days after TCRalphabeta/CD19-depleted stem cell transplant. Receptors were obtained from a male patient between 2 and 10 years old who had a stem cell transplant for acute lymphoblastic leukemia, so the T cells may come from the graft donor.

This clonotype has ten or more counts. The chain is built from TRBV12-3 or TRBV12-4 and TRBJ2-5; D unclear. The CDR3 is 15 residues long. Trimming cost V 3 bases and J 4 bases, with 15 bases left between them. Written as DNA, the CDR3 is TGTGCCAGCAGTTTCCATATAGGGTTTCGAGAGACCCAGTACTTC. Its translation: CASSFHIGFRETQYF.

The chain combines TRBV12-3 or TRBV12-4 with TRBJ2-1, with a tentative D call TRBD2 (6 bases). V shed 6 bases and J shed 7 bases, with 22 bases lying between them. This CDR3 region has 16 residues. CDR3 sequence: CASSEDSLTRGNEQFF. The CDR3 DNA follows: TGTGCCAGCAGCGAAGACAGCTTGACTAGAGGGAATGAGCAGTTCTTC.

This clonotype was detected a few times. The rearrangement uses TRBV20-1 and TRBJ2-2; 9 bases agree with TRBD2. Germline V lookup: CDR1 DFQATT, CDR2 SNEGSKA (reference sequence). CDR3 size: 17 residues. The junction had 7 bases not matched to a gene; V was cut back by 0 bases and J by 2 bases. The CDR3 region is CSARDRSLAGNTGELFF. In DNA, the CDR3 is TGCAGTGCTAGAGATCGCTCGCTAGCGGGAAACACCGGGGAGCTGTTTTTT.

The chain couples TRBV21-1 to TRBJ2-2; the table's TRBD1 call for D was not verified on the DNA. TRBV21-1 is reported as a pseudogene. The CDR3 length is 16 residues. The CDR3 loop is CASSKPGQSNTGELFF. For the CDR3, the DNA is TGTGCCAGCAGCAAGCCAGGACAGTCGAACACCGGGGAGCTGTTTTTT.

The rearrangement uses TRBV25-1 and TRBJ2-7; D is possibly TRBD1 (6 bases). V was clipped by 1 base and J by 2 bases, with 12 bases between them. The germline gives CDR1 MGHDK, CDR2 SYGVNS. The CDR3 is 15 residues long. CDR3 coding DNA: TGTGCCAGCAGTGAATTAACAGGGCCCCCCTACGAGCAGTACTTC. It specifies CASSELTGPPYEQYF.

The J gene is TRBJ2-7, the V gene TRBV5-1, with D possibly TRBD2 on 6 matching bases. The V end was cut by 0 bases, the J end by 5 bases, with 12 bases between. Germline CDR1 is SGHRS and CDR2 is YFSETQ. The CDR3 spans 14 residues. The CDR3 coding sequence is TGCGCCAGCAGCTTGGCCGGAGGGGCGGACGAGCAGTACTTC. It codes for CASSLAGGADEQYF.

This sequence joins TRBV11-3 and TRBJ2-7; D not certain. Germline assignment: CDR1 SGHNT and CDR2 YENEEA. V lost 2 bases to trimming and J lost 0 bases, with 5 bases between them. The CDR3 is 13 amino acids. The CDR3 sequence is CASSLPYSYEQYF. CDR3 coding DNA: TGTGCCAGCAGCTTACCCTACTCCTACGAGCAGTACTTC. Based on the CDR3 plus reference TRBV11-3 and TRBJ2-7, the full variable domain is EAGVVQSPRYKIIEKKQPVAFWCNPISGHNTLYWYLQNLGQGPELLIRYENEEAVDDSQLPKDRFSAERLKGVDSTLKIQPAELGDSAVYLCASSLPYSYEQYFGPGTRLTVT.

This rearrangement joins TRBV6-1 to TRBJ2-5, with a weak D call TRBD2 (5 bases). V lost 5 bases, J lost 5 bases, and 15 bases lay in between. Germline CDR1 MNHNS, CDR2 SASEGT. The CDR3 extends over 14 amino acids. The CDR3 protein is CASSPGARRETQYF. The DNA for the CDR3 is TGTGCCAGCAGTCCCGGAGCTAGGAGGGAGACCCAGTACTTC.

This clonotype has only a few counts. CDR3 coding DNA: TGTGCCAGCAGGAAAGGGGGGCGACGTTACACTGAAGCTTTCTTT. It codes for CASRKGGRRYTEAFF. The V and J genes are TRBV12-3 or TRBV12-4 and TRBJ1-1, with D possibly being TRBD1 (6 bases). V lost 6 bases, J lost 3 bases, and 17 bases lay in between. CDR3 length: 15 amino acids.

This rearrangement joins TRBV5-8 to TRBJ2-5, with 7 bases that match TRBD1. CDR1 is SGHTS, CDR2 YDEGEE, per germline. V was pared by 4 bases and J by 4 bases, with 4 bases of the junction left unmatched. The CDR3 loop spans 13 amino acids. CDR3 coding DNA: TGTGCCAGCAGCACGGGACAGTCAGAGACCCAGTACTTC. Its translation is CASSTGQSETQYF.

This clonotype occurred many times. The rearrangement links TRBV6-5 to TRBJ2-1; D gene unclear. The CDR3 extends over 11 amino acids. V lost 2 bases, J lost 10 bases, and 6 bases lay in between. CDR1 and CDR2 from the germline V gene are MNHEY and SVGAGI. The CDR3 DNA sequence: TGTGCCAGCAGTTACCTCCGGGAGCAGTTCTTC. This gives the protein CASSYLREQFF.